The 26 T cell receptor beta chains in this list originate from one sample, sequenced in a study of blood T cell repertoires in COVID-19. The protocol was immunoSEQ multiplex PCR, while the TCRdb copy is restricted to in-frame clones and leaves out a portion. This sample has about 54,000 clones, with around four fifths found just once. The material sequenced was peripheral blood. Every receptor here comes from a middle-aged man with acute or convalescent COVID-19.

This clone turned up a few times. The chain employs TRBV5-4 and TRBJ2-5; D may be TRBD2 (6 bases). The germline V and J ends were trimmed by 4 bases and 1 base, with 11 bases remaining between them. This CDR3 region has 14 residues. From germline, CDR1 is SGHNT and CDR2 YYREEE (reference sequence). The CDR3 DNA reads TGTGCCAGCAGCCCGCGGGACGGCCAAGAGACCCAGTACTTC. Encoded protein: CASSPRDGQETQYF.

The genes are TRBV4-1 and TRBJ1-5; 8 bases match TRBD1. CDR3 length: 19 amino acids. CDR1 and CDR2 (germline): MGHRA, YSYEKL. J lost 2 bases, V lost 4 bases, and 16 bases had no gene match. The CDR3 is CASSPGQGSSLSRNQPQHF. In DNA form, the CDR3 reads TGCGCCAGCAGCCCTGGACAGGGCTCAAGCTTGAGTCGCAATCAGCCCCAGCATTTT.

The chain employs TRBV9 and TRBJ1-3, with 9 bases fitting TRBD1. Germline values: CDR1 SGDLS, CDR2 YYNGEE. The V gene end was trimmed by 0 bases and the J gene end by 6 bases; junction bases not matched to a gene: 10. This CDR3 contains 17 residues. The CDR3 nucleotides are TGTGCCAGCAGCGTAGACCCCTCGGGACAGGGTGCAAACACCATATATTTT. Residues: CASSVDPSGQGANTIYF.

The rearrangement links TRBV5-1 to TRBJ1-2, with 7 bases aligning to TRBD1. Germline V gene lookup returns CDR1 SGHRS and CDR2 YFSETQ. CDR3 length: 17 residues. V shed 1 base and J 5 bases; nucleotides not matched to a gene: 14. CDR3 DNA: TGCGCCAGCAGCTTGTCCGACAGGGTAGACGTTTGGTATGGCTACACCTTC. This translates into CASSLSDRVDVWYGYTF.

The rearrangement uses TRBV2 and TRBJ2-5; 10 nucleotides align to TRBD1. There are 15 residues in the CDR3. V gave up 8 bases and J gave up 4 bases; unmatched junction bases: 10. Germline V gene data show CDR1 as SNHLY and CDR2 as FYNNEI. The CDR3 spells CASHSGTGVGETQYF. DNA of the CDR3: TGTGCCAGCCACTCCGGGACAGGGGTAGGAGAGACCCAGTACTTC. Full variable domain (rest looked up from reference TRBV2 and TRBJ2-5): EPEVTQTPSHQVTQMGQEVILRCVPISNHLYFYWYRQILGQKVEFLVSFYNNEISEKSEIFDDQFSVERPDGSNFTLKIRSTKLEDSAMYFCASHSGTGVGETQYFGPGTRLLVL.

This sequence joins TRBV6-6 and TRBJ2-7, with a weak D call TRBD1 (6 bases). This CDR3 has 13 residues. V was trimmed by 6 bases and J by 1 base, leaving 10 bases between them. Germline CDR1 MNHNY, CDR2 SVGAGI (reference sequence). Written as DNA, the CDR3 is TGTGCCAGCAGCCAGGGGTTTTCCTACGAGCAGTACTTC. It is translated as CASSQGFSYEQYF.

The V gene is TRBV18, the J gene TRBJ1-5, with a weak D call TRBD1 (6 bases). The V gene lost 3 bases and the J gene lost 7 bases, with 13 bases spanning the gap. This CDR3 is built from 14 residues. Per germline, CDR1 KGHSH and CDR2 LQKENI. CDR3 loop: CASSPVDSNQPQHF. In nucleotides, the CDR3 is TGTGCCAGCTCACCTGTGGACAGTAACCAGCCCCAGCATTTT. The whole variable domain, filled in from reference TRBV18 and TRBJ1-5, reads NAGVMQNPRHLVRRRGQEARLRCSPMKGHSHVYWYRQLPEEGLKFMVYLQKENIIDESGMPKERFSAEFPKEGPSILRIQQVVRGDSAAYFCASSPVDSNQPQHFGDGTRLSIL.

The chain employs TRBV19 and TRBJ2-3; possibly TRBD2 for D (5 bases). CDR3 length: 15 residues. Germline values: CDR1 LNHDA, CDR2 SQIVND (reference sequence). V was trimmed by 8 bases and J by 2 bases, leaving 17 bases between them. CDR3 bases: TGTGCCAGTGGAAAGACTAACCTTCCCACAGATACGCAGTATTTT. Translating gives CASGKTNLPTDTQYF.

The genes are TRBV5-4 and TRBJ2-1; D possibly corresponds to TRBD1 (6 bases). The CDR3 has 16 residues. The germline gives CDR1 SGHNT, CDR2 YYREEE (reference sequence). V was shortened by 0 bases and J by 10 bases, with 20 bases between the two germline ends. Written as DNA, the CDR3 is TGTGCCAGCAGCTTGGACCTAGGGACAACAGCATGGGAGCAGTTCTTC. Translated, it gives CASSLDLGTTAWEQFF.

The chain couples TRBV6-5 to TRBJ1-1; a weak D match, TRBD1 (6 bases). The CDR3 runs 14 residues. The V gene lost 6 bases and the J gene lost 4 bases, with 15 bases spanning the gap. Germline values: CDR1 MNHEY, CDR2 SVGAGI. CDR3 sequence reads: CASSLSGTTTEAFF. The DNA of the CDR3 is TGTGCCAGCAGCCTCTCGGGGACAACCACTGAAGCTTTCTTT.

The rearrangement joins TRBV27 to TRBJ2-5; 8 bases are shared with TRBD2. The germline V gene has CDR1 MNHEY and CDR2 SMNVEV (reference sequence). The V segment lost 2 bases and the J segment 1 base; nucleotides outside the gene matches: 3. This CDR3 comprises 15 residues. CDR3 DNA: TGTGCCAGCAGTTTAGCGGGAGGAACCCAAGAGACCCAGTACTTC. Protein: CASSLAGGTQETQYF.

The table lists this clone with a few counts. DNA of the CDR3: TGTGCCAGTAGTCCCGACCGACGGGGAGGAAACACCATATATTTT. Translated: CASSPDRRGGNTIYF. V is TRBV19 and J is TRBJ1-3; D call uncertain. Between the trimmed V and J ends, which lost 5 bases and 4 bases, there was a span of 15 bases. The CDR3 runs 15 residues. Germline assignment: CDR1 LNHDA and CDR2 SQIVND (reference sequence). The full variable domain, in which reference TRBV19 and TRBJ1-3 provide the parts outside the CDR3, is DGGITQSPKYLFRKEGQNVTLSCEQNLNHDAMYWYRQDPGQGLRLIYYSQIVNDFQKGDIAEGYSVSREKKESFPLTVTSAQKNPTAFYLCASSPDRRGGNTIYFGEGSWLTVV.

This clone appeared once. The J gene is TRBJ2-3, the V gene TRBV11-3; D unclear. Trimming shortened V by 1 base and J by 2 bases, and 7 bases separated the two germline ends. Germline lookup yields CDR1 SGHNT and CDR2 YENEEA. This CDR3 comprises 14 residues. The CDR3: CASSLAQNTDTQYF. The CDR3 region has the DNA TGTGCCAGCAGCTTAGCACAGAACACAGATACGCAGTATTTT.

This clone was recorded once. The V gene is TRBV3-1 (or the pseudogene TRBV3-2), the J gene TRBJ2-1, with a weak D call TRBD1 (6 bases). This CDR3 spans 15 amino acids. The germline gives CDR1 LGHDT, CDR2 YNNKEL (reference sequence). Deletions cut 4 bases from V and 0 bases from J, with 10 bases between. The DNA for the CDR3 is TGTGCCAGCAGCCCGGGACACAGCTCCTACAATGAGCAGTTCTTC. Translation gives CASSPGHSSYNEQFF.

The V call is TRBV6-1, the J call TRBJ1-2; a possible D gene is TRBD1 (5 bases). Germline V CDR1 and CDR2: MNHNS, SASEGT. The germline V and J ends were trimmed by 2 bases and 4 bases, with 14 bases remaining between them. The CDR3 runs 15 residues. The chain's CDR3 is CASSEQPTAPYGYTF. CDR3 DNA: TGTGCCAGCAGTGAACAGCCGACAGCTCCCTATGGCTACACCTTC.

V and J are TRBV18 and TRBJ2-1; TRBD1 matches at 11 bases. V shed 5 bases and J 5 bases; nucleotides not matched to a gene: 14. Germline values: CDR1 KGHSH, CDR2 LQKENI. The CDR3 totals 18 residues. The CDR3 DNA follows: TGTGCCAGCTCATCAACCATCACCGGGACAGGGGGGGACAATGAGCAGTTCTTC. Encoded protein: CASSSTITGTGGDNEQFF. The entire variable domain, with the rest obtained from reference TRBV18 and TRBJ2-1, is as follows: NAGVMQNPRHLVRRRGQEARLRCSPMKGHSHVYWYRQLPEEGLKFMVYLQKENIIDESGMPKERFSAEFPKEGPSILRIQQVVRGDSAAYFCASSSTITGTGGDNEQFFGPGTRLTVL.

The chain joins TRBV2 to TRBJ1-5; 8 bases fit TRBD1. The germline V gene encodes CDR1 SNHLY and CDR2 FYNNEI. The junction had 6 bases not matched to a gene; V was cut back by 1 base and J by 1 base. This CDR3 region has 17 residues. In DNA form, the CDR3 reads TGTGCCAGCAGTGAAGGCAGGGGGCGAAGAAGCAATCAGCCCCAGCATTTT. Its protein is CASSEGRGRRSNQPQHF.

CDR3: CASGRTAPYEQYF. As DNA, the CDR3 is TGTGCCAGCGGACGGACAGCCCCCTACGAGCAGTACTTC. The chain is built from TRBV27 and TRBJ2-7; a possible D gene is TRBD1 (6 bases). With 8 bases removed from V and 2 bases from J, the gap between germline ends came to 13 bases. The CDR3 length is 13 residues. From germline, CDR1 is MNHEY and CDR2 SMNVEV (reference sequence).

The CDR3 DNA reads TGTGCCAGTAAGGGAGGGGGTAGAGAGACCCAGTACTTC. Translation gives CASKGGGRETQYF. V usage is TRBV12-3 or TRBV12-4 and J usage is TRBJ2-5; possibly TRBD2 for D (7 bases). V lost 9 bases and J lost 4, with 15 bases in between. The CDR3 sequence is 13 residues long.

This rearrangement joins TRBV2 to TRBJ1-4; TRBD1 aligns across 9 bases. The CDR3 extends over 15 amino acids. CDR1 and CDR2 from the germline V gene are SNHLY and FYNNEI. V was pared by 6 bases and J by 6 bases, with 8 bases of the junction left unmatched. DNA of the CDR3: TGTGCCAGCAGGTTGGGACAGGGCTATTATGAAAAACTGTTTTTT. Protein sequence: CASRLGQGYYEKLFF.

The rearrangement uses TRBV7-2 and TRBJ1-3; the D gene is possibly TRBD1 (6 bases). Trimming removed 5 bases at V and 0 bases at J, with 17 bases between. CDR3 length: 17 amino acids. The V gene's germline CDR1 is SGHTA and CDR2 FQGNSA. CDR3 sequence: CASSLGGGRFSGNTIYF. CDR3 coding DNA: TGTGCCAGCAGCCTAGGGGGGGGGAGGTTCTCTGGAAACACCATATATTTT. The whole variable domain, remainder taken from reference TRBV7-2 and TRBJ1-3, is GAGVSQSPSNKVTEKGKDVELRCDPISGHTALYWYRQSLGQGLEFLIYFQGNSAPDKSGLPSDRFSAERTGGSVSTLTIQRTQQEDSAVYLCASSLGGGRFSGNTIYFGEGSWLTVV.

CDR3 sequence reads: CASSFGQNQPQHF. The CDR3 nucleotides are TGTGCCAGCAGCTTCGGACAGAATCAGCCCCAGCATTTT. This chain connects TRBV7-9 to TRBJ1-5; TRBD1 might be the D (6 bases). This CDR3 has 13 residues. Germline V gene sequence: CDR1 SEHNR, CDR2 FQNEAQ (reference sequence). V shed 3 bases and J shed 4 bases, with 7 bases lying between them.

This clone occurred a few times. The chain recombines TRBV9 with TRBJ1-1; D is perhaps TRBD1 (5 bases). The CDR3 extends over 13 amino acids. Deletions cut 3 bases from V and 5 bases from J, with 11 bases between. Germline CDR1 and CDR2: SGDLS and YYNGEE. CDR3 loop: CASSGRQYTEAFF. DNA for the CDR3: TGTGCCAGCAGCGGCCGACAGTATACTGAAGCTTTCTTT.

The chain employs TRBV6-5 and TRBJ2-7, with D perhaps TRBD1 (6 bases). Trimming removed 4 bases from V and 0 bases from J, with 10 bases in between. The CDR3 runs 14 residues. CDR1 and CDR2 from the germline V gene are MNHEY and SVGAGI. CDR3 nucleotide sequence: TGTGCCAGCAGTTGGAAGGGGGACTCCTACGAGCAGTACTTC. Translated: CASSWKGDSYEQYF.

A word on this clone: At one of its ends the junction is not consistent with the germline gene, which may arise from a read error. The CDR3, as DNA: TGTGCTAGCAGCCCAGCGACAGGGCGGCAAGAGACCCAGTACTTC. It specifies CASSPATGRQETQYF. V usage is TRBV7-7 and J usage is TRBJ2-5, with 7 bases aligning to TRBD1. Germline CDR1 is SSHAT and CDR2 is FNYEAQ (reference sequence). The CDR3 covers 15 residues.

V and J are TRBV3-1 (or the pseudogene TRBV3-2) and TRBJ2-7; no firm D call. Trimming left V 0 bases short and J 3 bases short, with 9 bases between. The length of the CDR3 is 14 residues. Germline-derived CDR1 and CDR2 are LGHDT and YNNKEL (reference sequence). The CDR3 region has the DNA TGTGCCAGCAGCCAAGATCTTGACTTCTACGAGCAGTACTTC. It codes for CASSQDLDFYEQYF.